This record concerns one T cell receptor beta chain sequence. In germline, CDR1 is SNHLY, CDR2 FYNNEI. The CDR3 is 12 amino acids. V lost 6 bases and J lost 5, with 10 bases in between. The method was immunoSEQ multiplex PCR; TCRdb's version includes in-frame clones alone and lacks a portion of them. The sample includes around 130,000 clones, roughly 90% of them seen just once. The data belong to a study of T cell responses to AZD1222 COVID-19 vaccine. The receptor comes from an adult who received the AZD1222 COVID-19 vaccine. Specimen: peripheral blood, collected 28 days after the second AZD1222 dose. The V and J genes are TRBV2 and TRBJ2-5, with D uncertain. In DNA form, the CDR3 reads TGTGCCAGCAGGCGATTGGGGGAGACCCAGTACTTC. Residues: CASRRLGETQYF.